This T cell receptor (beta chain) was captured in a study of CD8 T cells in Susac syndrome. Stable or active relapsing-remitting multiple sclerosis, untreated and meeting revised McDonald criteria, defined the controls. FACS enriched CD8+ TEMRA cells, while bulk CD8+ and CD4+ were negatively isolated. The authors reverse transcribed 0.5 to 1 ug RNA with random hexamers. Amplification of TCR beta CDR3 used immunoSEQ multiplex PCR across 54 Vbeta and 13 Jbeta. TCRdb passed the immunoSEQ multiplex PCR reads through MiXCR, listing each CDR3 protein once. The profile shows about 180,000 distinct CDR3 sequences, 90% to 97% of them singletons. Input material: CD4+ T cells from PBMCs. The source is a human donor with multiple sclerosis.

The DNA for the CDR3 is TGCGCCAGCAGCGTTCGACAGGGCGTCCGCGAGCAGTACTTC. This sequence encodes CASSVRQGVREQYF. The chain links TRBV4-1 to TRBJ2-7; 7 nucleotides match TRBD1. The CDR3 contains 14 residues. V gave up 5 bases and J gave up 6 bases; unmatched junction bases: 10. Germline loops: CDR1 MGHRA, CDR2 YSYEKL.